This entry features one T cell receptor beta chain sequence. The target antigen is unknown. These data originate in a study of vaccination and CD4 T cells after COVID-19. Treatment: roughly 10-day PBMC culture with coronavirus spike peptide pools or control peptides (ViraFEST assay). The CDR3 covers 12 residues. Germline values: CDR1 MNHEY, CDR2 SVGAGI. Trimming cost V 2 bases and J 8 bases, with 6 bases left between them. Sequencing of cultured CD4+ T cell DNA used the Oncomine TCR Beta short-read assay. TCRdb reprocessed the PCR reads via MiXCR and lists one record per CDR3 protein. The sample lists 9,000 to 13,000 distinct CDR3 sequences, 55% to 70% occurring once.

This TCR was recovered from a human donor who had recovered from COVID-19. The chain carries TRBV6-5 and TRBJ1-4; no clear D gene. Sequencing was done on a sample of CD4+ T cells from blood, cultured in vitro. CDR3 sequence: CASSYVGEKLFF. DNA for the CDR3: TGTGCCAGCAGTTACGTGGGGGAAAAACTGTTTTTT.